This T cell receptor (beta chain) originates from a study of T-cell reconstitution after alpha-beta-depleted transplantation in children. This CDR3 comprises 15 residues. J lost 0 bases, V lost 5 bases, and 4 bases had no gene match. The library targeted TCRbeta and was prepared with unique molecular identifiers. TCRdb re-analysed the PCR reads in MiXCR, keeping a single row per CDR3 protein. The data hold about 91,000 distinct CDR3 sequences, with about 8% observed a single time. This clonotype was counted ten times or more. The source material was PBMCs from the stem cell graft donor, sampled from the stem cell graft. The chain joins TRBV12-3 or TRBV12-4 to TRBJ2-7; 10 nucleotides agree with TRBD2. The receptor comes from a human donor who donated a stem cell graft to a child with congenital amegakaryocytic thrombocytopenia. The DNA of the CDR3 is TGTGCCAGCAGTCCAGGACTAGCGGCCTCCTACGAGCAGTACTTC. Translating it yields CASSPGLAASYEQYF.